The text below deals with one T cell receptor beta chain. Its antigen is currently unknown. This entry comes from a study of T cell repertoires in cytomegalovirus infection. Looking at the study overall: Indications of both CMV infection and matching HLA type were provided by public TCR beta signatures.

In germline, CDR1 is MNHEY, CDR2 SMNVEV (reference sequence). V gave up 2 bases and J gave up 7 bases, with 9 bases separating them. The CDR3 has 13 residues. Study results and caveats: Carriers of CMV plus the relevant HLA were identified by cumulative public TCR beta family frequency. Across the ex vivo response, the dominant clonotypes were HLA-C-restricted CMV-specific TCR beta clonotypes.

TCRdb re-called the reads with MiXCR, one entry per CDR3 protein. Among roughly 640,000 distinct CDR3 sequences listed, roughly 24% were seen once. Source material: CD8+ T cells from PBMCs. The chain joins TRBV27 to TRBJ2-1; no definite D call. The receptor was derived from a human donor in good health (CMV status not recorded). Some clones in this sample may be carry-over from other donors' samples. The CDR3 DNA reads TGTGCCAGCAGTTTAGGGAACGAGAATGAGCAGTTCTTC. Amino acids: CASSLGNENEQFF.